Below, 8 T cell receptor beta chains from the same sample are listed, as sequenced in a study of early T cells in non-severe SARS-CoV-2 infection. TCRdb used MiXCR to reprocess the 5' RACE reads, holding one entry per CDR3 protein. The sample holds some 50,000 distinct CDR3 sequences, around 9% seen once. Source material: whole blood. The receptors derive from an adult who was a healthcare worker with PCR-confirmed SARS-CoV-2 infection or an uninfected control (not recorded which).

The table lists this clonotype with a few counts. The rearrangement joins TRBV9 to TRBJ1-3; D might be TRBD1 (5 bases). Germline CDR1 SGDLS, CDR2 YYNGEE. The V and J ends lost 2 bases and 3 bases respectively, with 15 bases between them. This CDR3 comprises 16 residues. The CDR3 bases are TGTGCCAGCAGCGTCGGGTACGGGACGGATGGAAACACCATATATTTT. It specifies CASSVGYGTDGNTIYF.

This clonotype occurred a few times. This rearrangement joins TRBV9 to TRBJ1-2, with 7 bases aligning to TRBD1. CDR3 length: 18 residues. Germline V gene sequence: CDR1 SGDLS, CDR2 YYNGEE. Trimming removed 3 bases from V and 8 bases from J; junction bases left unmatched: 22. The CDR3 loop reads CASSAATNVRQGLWGYTF. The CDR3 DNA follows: TGTGCCAGCAGCGCAGCCACGAACGTCAGACAGGGCCTGTGGGGCTACACCTTC. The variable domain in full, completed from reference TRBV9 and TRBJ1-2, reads DSGVTQTPKHLITATGQRVTLRCSPRSGDLSVYWYQQSLDQGLQFLIQYYNGEERAKGNILERFSAQQFPDLHSELNLSSLELGDSALYFCASSAATNVRQGLWGYTFGSGTRLTVV.

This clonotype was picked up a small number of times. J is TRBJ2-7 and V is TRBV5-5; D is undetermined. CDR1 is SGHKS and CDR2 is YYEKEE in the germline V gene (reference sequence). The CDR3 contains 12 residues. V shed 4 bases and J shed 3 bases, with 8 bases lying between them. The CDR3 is CASSAGNYEQYF. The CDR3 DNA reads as TGTGCCAGCAGCGCCGGAAACTACGAGCAGTACTTC. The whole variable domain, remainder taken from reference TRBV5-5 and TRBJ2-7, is DAGVTQSPTHLIKTRGQQVTLRCSPISGHKSVSWYQQVLGQGPQFIFQYYEKEERGRGNFPDRFSARQFPNYSSELNVNALLLGDSALYLCASSAGNYEQYFGPGTRLTVT.

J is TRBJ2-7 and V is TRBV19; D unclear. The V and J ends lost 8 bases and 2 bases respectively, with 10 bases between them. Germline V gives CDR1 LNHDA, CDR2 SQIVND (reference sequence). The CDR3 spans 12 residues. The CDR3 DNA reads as TGTGCCAGTTCCTCTGGTACCTACGAGCAGTACTTC. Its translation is CASSSGTYEQYF. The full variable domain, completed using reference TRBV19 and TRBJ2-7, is DGGITQSPKYLFRKEGQNVTLSCEQNLNHDAMYWYRQDPGQGLRLIYYSQIVNDFQKGDIAEGYSVSREKKESFPLTVTSAQKNPTAFYLCASSSGTYEQYFGPGTRLTVT.

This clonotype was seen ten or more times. CDR3 sequence: CASSPGTGGFEQYF. The CDR3 DNA reads TGTGCCAGCAGCCCTGGGACAGGGGGCTTCGAGCAGTACTTC. This chain uses TRBV7-8 with TRBJ2-7, with 12 bases matching TRBD1. CDR3 length: 14 amino acids. V dropped 5 bases and J dropped 6; count of bases not matched to a gene: 5. CDR1 and CDR2 (germline): SGHVS, FQNEAQ.

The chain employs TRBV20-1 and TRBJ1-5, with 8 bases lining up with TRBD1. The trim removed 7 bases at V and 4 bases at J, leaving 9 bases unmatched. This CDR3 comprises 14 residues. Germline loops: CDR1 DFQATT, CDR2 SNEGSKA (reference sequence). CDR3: CSVGRQGSNQPQHF. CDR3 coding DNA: TGCAGTGTAGGGAGACAGGGGAGTAATCAGCCCCAGCATTTT.

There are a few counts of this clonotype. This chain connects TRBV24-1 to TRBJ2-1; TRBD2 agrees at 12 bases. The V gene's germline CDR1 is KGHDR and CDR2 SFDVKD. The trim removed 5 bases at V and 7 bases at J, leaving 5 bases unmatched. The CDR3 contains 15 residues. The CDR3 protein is CATSAATSGGNEQFF. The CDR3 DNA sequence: TGTGCCACCAGTGCCGCGACTAGCGGGGGAAATGAGCAGTTCTTC.

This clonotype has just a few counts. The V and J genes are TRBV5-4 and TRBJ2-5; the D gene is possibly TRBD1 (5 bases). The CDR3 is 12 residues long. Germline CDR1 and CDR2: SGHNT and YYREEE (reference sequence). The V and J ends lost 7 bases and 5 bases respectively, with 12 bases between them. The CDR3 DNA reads TGTGCCAGCGGGCAGGGCGAGGAGACCCAGTACTTC. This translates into CASGQGEETQYF.